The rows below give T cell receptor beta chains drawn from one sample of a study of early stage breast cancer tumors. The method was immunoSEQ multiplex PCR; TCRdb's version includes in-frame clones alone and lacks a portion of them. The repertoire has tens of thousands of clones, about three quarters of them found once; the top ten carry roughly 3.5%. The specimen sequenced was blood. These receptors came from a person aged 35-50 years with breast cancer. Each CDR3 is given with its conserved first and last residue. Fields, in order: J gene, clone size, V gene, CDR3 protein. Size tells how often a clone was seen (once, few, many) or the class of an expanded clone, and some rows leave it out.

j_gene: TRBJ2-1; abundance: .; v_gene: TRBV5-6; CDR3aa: CASRQRRIGEQFF
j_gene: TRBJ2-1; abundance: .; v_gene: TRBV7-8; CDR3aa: CASSLAFSYNEQFF
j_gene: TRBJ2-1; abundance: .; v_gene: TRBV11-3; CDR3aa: CASSLSRPGLKFF
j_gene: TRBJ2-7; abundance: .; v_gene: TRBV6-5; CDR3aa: CASSYRGLPYEQYF
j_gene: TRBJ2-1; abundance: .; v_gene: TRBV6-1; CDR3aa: CASVVAGYPNEQFF
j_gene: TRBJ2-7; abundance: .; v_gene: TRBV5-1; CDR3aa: CASSSTPTGFSYEQYF
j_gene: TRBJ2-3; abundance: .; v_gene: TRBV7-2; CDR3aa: CASKGVWSTDTQYF
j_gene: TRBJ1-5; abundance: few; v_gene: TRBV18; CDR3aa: CASREANQPQHF
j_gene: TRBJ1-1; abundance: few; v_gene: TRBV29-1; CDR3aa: CSVLRAGTEAFF
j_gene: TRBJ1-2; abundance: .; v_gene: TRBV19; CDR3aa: CASSIGEGGYTF